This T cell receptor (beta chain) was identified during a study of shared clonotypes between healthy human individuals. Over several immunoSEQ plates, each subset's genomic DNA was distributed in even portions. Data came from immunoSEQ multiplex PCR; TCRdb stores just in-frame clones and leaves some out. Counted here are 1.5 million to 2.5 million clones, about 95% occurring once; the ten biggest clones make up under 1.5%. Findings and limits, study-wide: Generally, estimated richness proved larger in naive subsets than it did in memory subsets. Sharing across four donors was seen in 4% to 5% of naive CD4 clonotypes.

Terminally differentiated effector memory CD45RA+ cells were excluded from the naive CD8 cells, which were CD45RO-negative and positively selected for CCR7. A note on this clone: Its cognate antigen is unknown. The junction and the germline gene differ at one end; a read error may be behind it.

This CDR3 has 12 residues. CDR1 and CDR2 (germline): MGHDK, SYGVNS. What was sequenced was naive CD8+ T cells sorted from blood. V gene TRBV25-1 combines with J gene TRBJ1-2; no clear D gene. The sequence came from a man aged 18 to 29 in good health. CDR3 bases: TGTGCCAACAACACCAAATGGGAGGCCCGCCCCTTC. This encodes CANNTKWEARPF.